This T cell receptor beta chain stems from a study of CXCR3-negative and CXCR3-positive naive CD8 T cells (dated by TCRdb to about 2019). Regarding the research as a whole: In total, approximately 140 million TRB reads were obtained, which works out to roughly 1.5 +/- 0.3 million reads per library. Diversity and physicochemical repertoire analyses covered roughly ten donors pooled from two independent experiments. TRBV-TRBJ cluster analysis included naive subsets from a handful of donors and memory cells from 3 donors.

Regarding this clonotype: Its antigen target is currently unknown.

Via the germline V gene, CDR1 is SGHRS and CDR2 YFSETQ. Spanning cysteine to phenylalanine, the CDR3 consists of 15 amino acids. No DNA has been recorded. Each CD8+ T cell subset was flow-sorted in triplicate, with some 300,000 cells per subset placed directly into RLT lysis buffer. To keep memory contaminants out, a stringent definition of naive CD8+ T cells was applied: CD45RO-CCR7+CD27+CD95-. Standard density gradient centrifugation was used to isolate peripheral blood mononuclear cells from buffy coats. A FACSAria III was used to flow-sort naive CD8+ T cells into CXCR3-negative and CXCR3-positive populations. Total RNA was extracted from sorted cells using an RNeasy Mini Kit. Results the study describes overall, beyond this receptor: Repertoire diversity was comparably high in both naive subsets but much lower in memory CD8+ T cells. CXCR3 expression partially decreased after cryopreservation, so most assays used freshly isolated PBMCs. Naive CXCR3-negative and CXCR3-positive cells from the same donor showed similar TRBV-TRBJ usage, whereas memory cells showed distinct patterns. Compared with CXCR3-negative naive cells, CXCR3-positive naive cells had TRB CDR3s with higher hydrophobicity (lower Kidera factor 4), lower energy, and higher strength and volume indices. Because surface CD5, which has been linked to self-reactivity in mice, was comparable between naive subsets, TCR interaction strength was also inferred from TRB CDR3 physicochemical properties.

The instrument was a NextSeq 550. The Human TCR Profiling Kit (MiLaboratory) was used to prepare UMI-labeled 5' RACE TRB cDNA libraries. cDNA synthesis used the entire amount of extracted RNA, and PCR amplification then used the entire amount of cDNA produced. Libraries were prepared in parallel using an identical number of PCR cycles. As for the original processing: With a minimum of two reads required per UMI, MIGEC and MiXCR pulled out about 50,000 +/- 10,000 unique UMI-labeled TRB cDNA molecules from each library. On average, each library contained about 40,000 +/- 10,000 functional in-frame TRB CDR3 nucleotide clonotypes without stop codons. Diversity metrics, including normalized Shannon-Wiener and Chao1, were computed in VDJtools after downsampling to 5000 UMI-labeled TRB molecules per sample. For the central five CDR3 residues, VDJtools calculated physicochemical properties weighted by clonotype size, namely interaction energy, strength, volume and Kidera factor 4. TCRdb reprocessed the reads and provides one entry for every CDR3 protein sequence; no DNA is given. What appears here as the V and J calls and clone size reflects TCRdb's work, not the paper's. The sample's table covers about 86,000 distinct CDR3 sequences. The ten largest clones capture nearly 0.85% of the sample.

This TCR was recovered from a human donor in good health. Some clones in this sample may be carry-over from other donors' samples. This chain joins TRBV5-1 to TRBJ1-5. Specimen: naive CXCR3+ CD8+ T cells from blood. In light of the paper, this sample's cell subset or site label describes: CD45RO-CCR7+CD27+CD95- naive CD8+ T cells expressing CXCR3 (TNR3+). The CDR3 region has the sequence CASSLEGRSNQPQHF.